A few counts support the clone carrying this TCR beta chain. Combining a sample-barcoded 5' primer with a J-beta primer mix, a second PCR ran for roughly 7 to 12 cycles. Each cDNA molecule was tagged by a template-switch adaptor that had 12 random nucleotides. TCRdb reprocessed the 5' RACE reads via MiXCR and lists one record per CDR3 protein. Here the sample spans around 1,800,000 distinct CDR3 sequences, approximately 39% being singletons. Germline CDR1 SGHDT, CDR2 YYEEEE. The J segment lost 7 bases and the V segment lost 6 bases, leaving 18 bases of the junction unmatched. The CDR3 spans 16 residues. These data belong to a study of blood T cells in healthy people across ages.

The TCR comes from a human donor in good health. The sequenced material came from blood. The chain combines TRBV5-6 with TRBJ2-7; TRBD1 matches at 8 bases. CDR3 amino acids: CASTTPGQEKPFEQYF. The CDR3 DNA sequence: TGTGCCAGCACCACACCGGGACAGGAAAAACCTTTTGAGCAGTACTTC.